This T cell receptor beta chain is drawn from a study of cytomegalovirus exposure and HLA in healthy donors. Study-wide findings and caveats: An analysis done earlier found most TCR beta V segments productive about 87% or about 30% of the time.

The PCR made use of 60 Vbeta and 13 Jbeta primers. TCRdb's table, derived via immunoSEQ multiplex PCR, lists solely in-frame clones and lacks some. The profile shows 210,000 or so clones, about three quarters of them singletons. Notes on this clone: The target antigen is unknown.

The CDR3 is 12 residues long. Germline lookup yields CDR1 ENHRY and CDR2 SYGVKD. The germline V and J ends were trimmed by 8 bases and 3 bases, with 10 bases remaining between them. The chain has TRBV10-3 and TRBJ1-2; a possible D gene is TRBD1 (6 bases). The receptor comes from a boy between 10 and 17 years old in good health and CMV-seronegative. The sequenced material came from PBMCs. For the CDR3, the DNA is TGTGCCATCGCGCAGGGGCACTATGGCTACACCTTC. It encodes CAIAQGHYGYTF.